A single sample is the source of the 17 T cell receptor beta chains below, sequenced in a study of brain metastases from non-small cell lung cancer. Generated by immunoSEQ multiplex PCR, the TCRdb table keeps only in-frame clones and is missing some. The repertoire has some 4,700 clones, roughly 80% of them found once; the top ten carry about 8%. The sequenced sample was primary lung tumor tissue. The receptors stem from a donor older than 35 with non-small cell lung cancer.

CDR3 amino acids: CASSLGTGLSYNEQFF. DNA of the CDR3: TGTGCCAGCTCGTTGGGGACAGGACTCTCCTACAATGAGCAGTTCTTC. This chain uses TRBV18 with TRBJ2-1, with 8 bases identical to TRBD1. V trimming: 6 bases; J trimming: 0 bases; junction bases outside the gene matches: 7. The germline CDR1 and CDR2 sequences are KGHSH and LQKENI. This CDR3 comprises 16 residues. Full variable domain (missing parts from reference TRBV18 and TRBJ2-1): NAGVMQNPRHLVRRRGQEARLRCSPMKGHSHVYWYRQLPEEGLKFMVYLQKENIIDESGMPKERFSAEFPKEGPSILRIQQVVRGDSAAYFCASSLGTGLSYNEQFFGPGTRLTVL.

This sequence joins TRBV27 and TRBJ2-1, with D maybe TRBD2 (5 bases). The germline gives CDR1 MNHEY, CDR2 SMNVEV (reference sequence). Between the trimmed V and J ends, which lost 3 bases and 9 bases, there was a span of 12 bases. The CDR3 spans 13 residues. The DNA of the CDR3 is TGTGCCAGCAGTTTTACTTCGGCGGGTGAGCAGTTCTTC. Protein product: CASSFTSAGEQFF.

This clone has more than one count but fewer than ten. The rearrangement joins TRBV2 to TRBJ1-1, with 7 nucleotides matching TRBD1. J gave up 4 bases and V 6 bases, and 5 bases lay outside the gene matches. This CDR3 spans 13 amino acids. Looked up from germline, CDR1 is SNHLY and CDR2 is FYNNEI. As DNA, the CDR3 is TGTGCCAGCAGAGACAGGGCGAGCACTGAAGCTTTCTTT. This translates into CASRDRASTEAFF.

This CDR3 is CASSDSGTGAGELFF. CDR3 DNA: TGTGCCAGCAGTGATTCCGGGACAGGGGCCGGGGAGCTGTTTTTT. This rearrangement joins TRBV6-4 to TRBJ2-2, with TRBD1 identical over 10 bases. V lost 3 bases to trimming and J lost 6 bases; unmatched junction nucleotides: 4. Germline assignment: CDR1 MRHNA and CDR2 SNTAGT. The CDR3 loop spans 15 amino acids.

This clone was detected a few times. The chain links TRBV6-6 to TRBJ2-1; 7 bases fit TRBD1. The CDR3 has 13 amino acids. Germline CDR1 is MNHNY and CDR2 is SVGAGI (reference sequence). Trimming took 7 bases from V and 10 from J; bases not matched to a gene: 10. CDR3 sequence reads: CASTGDSLGEQFF. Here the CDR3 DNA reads TGTGCCAGCACTGGGGACAGTCTTGGGGAGCAGTTCTTC.

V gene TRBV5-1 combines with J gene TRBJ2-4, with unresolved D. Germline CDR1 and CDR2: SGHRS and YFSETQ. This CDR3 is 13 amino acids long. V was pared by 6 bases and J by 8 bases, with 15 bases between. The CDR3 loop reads CASTPTPGHIQYF. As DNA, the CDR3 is TGCGCCAGCACCCCAACCCCCGGGCACATTCAGTACTTC.

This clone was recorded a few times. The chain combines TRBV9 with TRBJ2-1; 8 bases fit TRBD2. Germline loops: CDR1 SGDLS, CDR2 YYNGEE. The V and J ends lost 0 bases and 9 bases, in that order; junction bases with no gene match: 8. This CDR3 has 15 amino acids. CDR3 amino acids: CASSVVSGLVVEQFF. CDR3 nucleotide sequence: TGTGCCAGCAGCGTAGTATCGGGACTAGTCGTTGAGCAGTTCTTC.

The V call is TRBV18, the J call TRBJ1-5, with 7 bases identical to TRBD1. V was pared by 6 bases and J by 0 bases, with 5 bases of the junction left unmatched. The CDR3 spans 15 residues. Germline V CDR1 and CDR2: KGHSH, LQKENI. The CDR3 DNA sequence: TGTGCCAGCTCCCTCGGGACAGTTAGCAATCAGCCCCAGCATTTT. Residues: CASSLGTVSNQPQHF.

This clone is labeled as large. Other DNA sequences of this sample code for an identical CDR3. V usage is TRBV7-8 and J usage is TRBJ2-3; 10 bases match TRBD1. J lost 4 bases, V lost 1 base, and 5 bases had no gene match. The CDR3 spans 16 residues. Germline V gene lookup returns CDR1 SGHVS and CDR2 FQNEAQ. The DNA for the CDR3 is TGTGCCAGCAGCTTAGGGGGACAGGGGTACCCAGATACGCAGTATTTT. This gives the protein CASSLGGQGYPDTQYF.

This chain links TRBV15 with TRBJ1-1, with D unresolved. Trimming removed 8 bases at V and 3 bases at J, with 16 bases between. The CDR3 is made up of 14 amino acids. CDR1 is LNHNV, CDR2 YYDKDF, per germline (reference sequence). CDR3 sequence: CATATGVRDTEAFF. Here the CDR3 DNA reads TGTGCCACCGCCACGGGCGTTCGAGACACTGAAGCTTTCTTT.

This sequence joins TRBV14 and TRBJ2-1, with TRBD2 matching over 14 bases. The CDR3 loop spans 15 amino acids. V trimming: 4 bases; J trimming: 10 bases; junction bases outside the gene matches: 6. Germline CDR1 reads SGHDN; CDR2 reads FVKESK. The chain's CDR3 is CASSPGLAGVGEQFF. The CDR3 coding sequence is TGTGCCAGCAGCCCGGGACTAGCGGGGGTCGGGGAGCAGTTCTTC.

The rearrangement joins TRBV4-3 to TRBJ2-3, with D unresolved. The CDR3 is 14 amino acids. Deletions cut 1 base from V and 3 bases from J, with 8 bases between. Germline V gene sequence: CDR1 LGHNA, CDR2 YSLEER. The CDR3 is CASSQVGITDTQYF. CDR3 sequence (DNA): TGCGCCAGCAGCCAAGTGGGGATTACAGATACGCAGTATTTT.

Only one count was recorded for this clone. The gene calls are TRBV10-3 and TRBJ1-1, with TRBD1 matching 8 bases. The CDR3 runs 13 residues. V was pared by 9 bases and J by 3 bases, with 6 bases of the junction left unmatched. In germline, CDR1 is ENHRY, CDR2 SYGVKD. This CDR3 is CAIRTGRDTEAFF. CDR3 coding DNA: TGTGCCATACGGACAGGGAGGGACACTGAAGCTTTCTTT.

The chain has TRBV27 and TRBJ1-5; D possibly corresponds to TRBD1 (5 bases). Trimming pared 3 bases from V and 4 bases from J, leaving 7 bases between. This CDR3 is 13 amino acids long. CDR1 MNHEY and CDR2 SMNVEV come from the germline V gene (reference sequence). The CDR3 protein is CASSLSGNQPQHF. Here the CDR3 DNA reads TGTGCCAGCAGTTTGTCAGGGAATCAGCCCCAGCATTTT.

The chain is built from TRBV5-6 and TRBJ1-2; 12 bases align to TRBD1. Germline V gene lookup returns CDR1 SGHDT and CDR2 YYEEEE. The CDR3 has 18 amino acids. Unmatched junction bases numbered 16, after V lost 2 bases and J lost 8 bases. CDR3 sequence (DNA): TGTGCCAGCAGCTTTGACCGGGACAGGGGGCAAAGGGTCAGGGGCTACACCTTC. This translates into CASSFDRDRGQRVRGYTF.

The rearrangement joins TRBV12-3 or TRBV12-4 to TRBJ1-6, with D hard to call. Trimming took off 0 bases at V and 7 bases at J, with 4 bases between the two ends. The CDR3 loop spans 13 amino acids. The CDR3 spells CASSLAQNSPLHF. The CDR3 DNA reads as TGTGCCAGCAGTTTAGCCCAGAATTCACCCCTCCACTTT.

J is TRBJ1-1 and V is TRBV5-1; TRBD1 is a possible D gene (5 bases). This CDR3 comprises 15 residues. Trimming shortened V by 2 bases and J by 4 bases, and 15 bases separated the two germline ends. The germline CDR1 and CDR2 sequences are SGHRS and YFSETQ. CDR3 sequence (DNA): TGCGCCAGCAGCTTAACGGCAGGGTGGAGCACTGAAGCTTTCTTT. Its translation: CASSLTAGWSTEAFF.